Below are 10 T cell receptor beta chains sequenced from a single sample in a study of naive and memory T cell subsets. Two oligonucleotides, mixed equimolar, formed the beta constant-region primer covering TRBC1 and TRBC2. Ligated cDNA was amplified by four rounds of PCR with nested alpha and beta constant-region primers and SP2. MiXCR, applied by TCRdb to the UMI-ligation and nested PCR reads, yields one record per CDR3 protein. The sample carries tens of thousands of distinct CDR3 sequences, over 7% recorded once. The sequencing sample was made of central memory CD8+ T cells from blood. The source is a human donor in good health.

The V call is TRBV9, the J call TRBJ1-5, with 8 bases lining up with TRBD1. This CDR3 has 14 amino acids. Germline V CDR1 and CDR2: SGDLS, YYNGEE. Trimming at V came to 4 bases and at J to 9 bases, leaving 9 bases not matched to a gene. The CDR3 nucleotides are TGTGCCAGCAGCCCTTCGCAGGGGGCAGGGCCCCAGCATTTT. This encodes CASSPSQGAGPQHF.

A few counts support this clonotype. V is TRBV28 and J is TRBJ1-4, with D hard to call. V shed 3 bases and J shed 4 bases, with 18 bases lying between them. The germline V gene encodes CDR1 MDHEN and CDR2 SYDVKM. The CDR3 has 17 amino acids. CDR3 DNA sequence: TGTGCCAGCAGTTTTTACTTTGCTGGCAGCGATAATGAAAAACTGTTTTTT. It yields the protein CASSFYFAGSDNEKLFF.

Ten or more counts support this clonotype. This chain joins TRBV6-5 and TRBJ2-7, with 8 bases aligning to TRBD1. J was trimmed by 1 base and V by 2 bases; bases with no gene match: 4. The CDR3 consists of 15 residues. Germline V gene data show CDR1 as MNHEY and CDR2 as SVGAGI. This chain's CDR3 is CASSYTDRASYEQYF. The DNA of the CDR3 is TGTGCCAGCAGTTACACGGACAGGGCTTCCTACGAGCAGTACTTC.

The CDR3 sequence is CASRQGASEQYF. In DNA form, the CDR3 reads TGCGCCAGTCGACAGGGGGCGTCCGAGCAGTACTTC. V usage is TRBV5-1 and J usage is TRBJ2-7; TRBD1 matches 10 bases. There are 12 residues in the CDR3. Trimming at V came to 8 bases and at J to 6 bases, leaving 5 bases not matched to a gene. CDR1 is SGHRS, CDR2 YFSETQ, per germline.

V usage is TRBV20-1 and J usage is TRBJ1-1; weak D call: TRBD1 (5 bases). From germline, CDR1 is DFQATT and CDR2 SNEGSKA (reference sequence). V lost 0 bases and J lost 3, with 11 bases in between. The CDR3 has 14 residues. The DNA of the CDR3 is TGCAGTGCTAGAGACGGGGGGAGTTACACTGAAGCTTTCTTT. Amino acids: CSARDGGSYTEAFF.

The rearrangement joins TRBV4-3 to TRBJ2-2; perhaps TRBD2 as D (6 bases). The CDR3 totals 15 residues. Per germline, CDR1 LGHNA and CDR2 YSLEER. V lost 4 bases and J 7 bases, leaving 16 bases between the germline ends. The CDR3 loop reads CASSPEGWVGGELFF. CDR3 in DNA: TGCGCCAGCAGCCCGGAGGGGTGGGTTGGCGGGGAGCTGTTTTTT.

The chain joins TRBV5-6 to TRBJ1-2; 10 bases fit TRBD1. Looked up from germline, CDR1 is SGHDT and CDR2 is YYEEEE. With 4 bases clipped from V and 5 bases from J, the junction kept 8 bases outside the gene matches. The length of the CDR3 is 15 residues. The CDR3 is CASSARTGGWYGYTF. CDR3 DNA sequence: TGTGCCAGCAGCGCCCGGACAGGGGGTTGGTATGGCTACACCTTC. The variable domain in full, completed from reference TRBV5-6 and TRBJ1-2, reads DAGVTQSPTHLIKTRGQQVTLRCSPKSGHDTVSWYQQALGQGPQFIFQYYEEEERQRGNFPDRFSGHQFPNYSSELNVNALLLGDSALYLCASSARTGGWYGYTFGSGTRLTVV.

The chain uses TRBV6-2 or TRBV6-3 and TRBJ2-2; TRBD2 aligns across 9 bases. CDR3 length: 18 amino acids. V was clipped by 7 bases and J by 3 bases; unmatched bases: 15. Germline V gene data show CDR1 as MNHEY and CDR2 as SVGEGT. The CDR3 DNA reads as TGTGCCAGCATTGGGTTGGAGACTAGCGGTGATTACACCGGGGAGCTGTTTTTT. It is translated as CASIGLETSGDYTGELFF.

The gene calls are TRBV24-1 and TRBJ2-2, with D uncertain. From germline, CDR1 is KGHDR and CDR2 SFDVKD. Trimming shortened V by 3 bases and J by 3 bases, and 10 bases separated the two germline ends. The CDR3 runs to 15 residues. CDR3 sequence: CATSDPVVDTGELFF. The CDR3 coding sequence is TGTGCCACCAGTGATCCGGTTGTGGACACCGGGGAGCTGTTTTTT.

This CDR3 reads CAWSYGQGLSNYGYTF. The CDR3 coding sequence is TGTGCCTGGAGTTATGGACAGGGACTTTCTAACTATGGCTACACCTTC. The chain carries TRBV30 and TRBJ1-2, with 8 bases matching TRBD1. Germline CDR1 GTSNPN, CDR2 SVGIG (reference sequence). There are 16 residues in the CDR3. Trimming removed 2 bases from V and 0 bases from J; junction bases left unmatched: 8.